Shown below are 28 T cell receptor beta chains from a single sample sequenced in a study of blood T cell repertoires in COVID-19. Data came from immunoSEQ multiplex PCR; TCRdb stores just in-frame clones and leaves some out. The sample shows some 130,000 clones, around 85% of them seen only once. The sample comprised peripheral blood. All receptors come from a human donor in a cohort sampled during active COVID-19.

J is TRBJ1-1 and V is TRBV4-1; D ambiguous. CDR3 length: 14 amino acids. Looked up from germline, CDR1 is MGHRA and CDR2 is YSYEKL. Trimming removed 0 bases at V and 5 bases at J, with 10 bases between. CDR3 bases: TGCGCCAGCAGCCAAGATCTGATTAGAACTGAAGCTTTCTTT. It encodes CASSQDLIRTEAFF.

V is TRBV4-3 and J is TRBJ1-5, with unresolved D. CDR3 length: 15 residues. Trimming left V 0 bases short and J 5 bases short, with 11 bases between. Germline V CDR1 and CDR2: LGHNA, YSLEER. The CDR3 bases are TGCGCCAGCAGCCAAGATTTTGAGGTTGATCAGCCCCAGCATTTT. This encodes CASSQDFEVDQPQHF.

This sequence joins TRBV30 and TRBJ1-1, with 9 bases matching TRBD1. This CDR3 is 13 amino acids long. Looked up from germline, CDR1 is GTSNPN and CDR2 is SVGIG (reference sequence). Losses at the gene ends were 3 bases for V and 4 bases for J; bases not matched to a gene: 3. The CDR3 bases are TGTGCCTGGAGGCTACAGGGGGCCACTGAAGCTTTCTTT. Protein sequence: CAWRLQGATEAFF.

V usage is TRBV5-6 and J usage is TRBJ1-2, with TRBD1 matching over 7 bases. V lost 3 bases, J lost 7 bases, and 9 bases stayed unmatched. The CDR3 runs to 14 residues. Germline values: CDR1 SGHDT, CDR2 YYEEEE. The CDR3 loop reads CASSSGTGAVGYTF. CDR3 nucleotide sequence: TGTGCCAGCAGCTCGGGAACAGGGGCGGTTGGCTACACCTTC. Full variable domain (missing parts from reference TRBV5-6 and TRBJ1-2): DAGVTQSPTHLIKTRGQQVTLRCSPKSGHDTVSWYQQALGQGPQFIFQYYEEEERQRGNFPDRFSGHQFPNYSSELNVNALLLGDSALYLCASSSGTGAVGYTFGSGTRLTVV.

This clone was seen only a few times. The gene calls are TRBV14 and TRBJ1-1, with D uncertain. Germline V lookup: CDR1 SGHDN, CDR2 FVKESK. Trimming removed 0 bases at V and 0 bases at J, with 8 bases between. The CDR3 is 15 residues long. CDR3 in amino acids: CASSQDEGVNTEAFF. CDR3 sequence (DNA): TGTGCCAGCAGCCAAGATGAGGGAGTGAACACTGAAGCTTTCTTT.

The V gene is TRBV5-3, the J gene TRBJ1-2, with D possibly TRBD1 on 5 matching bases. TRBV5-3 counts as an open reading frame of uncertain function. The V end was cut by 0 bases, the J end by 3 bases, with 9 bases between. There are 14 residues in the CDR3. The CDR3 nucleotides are TGTGCCAGAAGCTTGGTAGGGGAGGACTATGGCTACACCTTC. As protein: CARSLVGEDYGYTF.

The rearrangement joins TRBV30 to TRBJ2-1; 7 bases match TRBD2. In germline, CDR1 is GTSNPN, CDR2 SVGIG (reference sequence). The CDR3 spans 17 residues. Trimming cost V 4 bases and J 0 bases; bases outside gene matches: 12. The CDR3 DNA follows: TGTGCCTGGAATCTTCTCTCGGGGACTAACTCCTACAATGAGCAGTTCTTC. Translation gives CAWNLLSGTNSYNEQFF.

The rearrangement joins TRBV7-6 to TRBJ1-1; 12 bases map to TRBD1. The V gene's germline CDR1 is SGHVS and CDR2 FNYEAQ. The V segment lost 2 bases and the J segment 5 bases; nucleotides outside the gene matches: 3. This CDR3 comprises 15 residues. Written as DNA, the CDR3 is TGTGCCAGCAGCTTAAGGGGACAGGGGGCGACTGAAGCTTTCTTT. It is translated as CASSLRGQGATEAFF.

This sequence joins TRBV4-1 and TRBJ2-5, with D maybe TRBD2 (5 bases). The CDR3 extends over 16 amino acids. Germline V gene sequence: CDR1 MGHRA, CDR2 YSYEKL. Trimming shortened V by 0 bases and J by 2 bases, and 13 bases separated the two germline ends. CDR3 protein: CASSQEAVVTQETQYF. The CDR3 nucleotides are TGCGCCAGCAGCCAAGAAGCGGTCGTCACACAAGAGACCCAGTACTTC.

The CDR3 nucleotides are TGTGCCAGCAGCTCTCAGCCCCTCCGGGTCGCTAGCACAGATACGCAGTATTTT. This encodes CASSSQPLRVASTDTQYF. V usage is TRBV7-3 and J usage is TRBJ2-3; D unclear. CDR1 is SGHTA and CDR2 is FQGTGA in the germline V gene. The CDR3 length is 18 residues. Trimming pared 4 bases from V and 0 bases from J, leaving 20 bases between.

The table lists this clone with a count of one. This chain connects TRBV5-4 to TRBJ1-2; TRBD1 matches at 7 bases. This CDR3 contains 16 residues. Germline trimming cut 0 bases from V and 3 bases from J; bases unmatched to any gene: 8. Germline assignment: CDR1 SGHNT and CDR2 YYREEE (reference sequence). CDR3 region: CASSLEQGRRDYGYTF. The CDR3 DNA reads TGTGCCAGCAGCTTGGAACAGGGGAGGCGCGACTATGGCTACACCTTC.

The CDR3 region is CASSSGGSGGYTF. The CDR3 DNA is TGTGCCAGTAGTTCCGGGGGAAGCGGGGGCTACACCTTC. The chain joins TRBV19 to TRBJ1-2, with D possibly being TRBD1 (5 bases). The germline gives CDR1 LNHDA, CDR2 SQIVND (reference sequence). The CDR3 sequence is 13 residues long. Trimming took off 5 bases at V and 8 bases at J, with 15 bases between the two ends.

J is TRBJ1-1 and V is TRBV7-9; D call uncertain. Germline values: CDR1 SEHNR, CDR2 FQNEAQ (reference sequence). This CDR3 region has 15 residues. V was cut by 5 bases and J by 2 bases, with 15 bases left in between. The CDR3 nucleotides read TGTGCCAGCAGCCCTAGCAGAAGCCAAAACACTGAAGCTTTCTTT. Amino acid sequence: CASSPSRSQNTEAFF.

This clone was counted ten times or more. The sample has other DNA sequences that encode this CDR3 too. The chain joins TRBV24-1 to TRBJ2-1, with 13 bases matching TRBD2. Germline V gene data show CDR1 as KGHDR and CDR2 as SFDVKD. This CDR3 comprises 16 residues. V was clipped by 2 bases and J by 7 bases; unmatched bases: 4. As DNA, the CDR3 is TGTGCCACCAGTGATTCCGGGACTAGCGGGATAAATGAGCAGTTCTTC. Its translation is CATSDSGTSGINEQFF.

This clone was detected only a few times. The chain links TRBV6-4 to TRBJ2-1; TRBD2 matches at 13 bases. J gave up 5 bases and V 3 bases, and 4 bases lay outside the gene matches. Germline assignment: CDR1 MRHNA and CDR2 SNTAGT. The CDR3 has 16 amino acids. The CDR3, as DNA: TGTGCCAGCAGTGAGACCGGGACTAGCGGGAACAATGAGCAGTTCTTC. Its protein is CASSETGTSGNNEQFF.

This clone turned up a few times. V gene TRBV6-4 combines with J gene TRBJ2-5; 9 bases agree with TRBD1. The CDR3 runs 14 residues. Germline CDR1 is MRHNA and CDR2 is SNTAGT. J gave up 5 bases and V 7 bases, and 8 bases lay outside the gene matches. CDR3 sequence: CASILRTGVETQYF. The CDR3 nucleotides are TGTGCCAGCATTCTGAGGACAGGGGTCGAGACCCAGTACTTC.

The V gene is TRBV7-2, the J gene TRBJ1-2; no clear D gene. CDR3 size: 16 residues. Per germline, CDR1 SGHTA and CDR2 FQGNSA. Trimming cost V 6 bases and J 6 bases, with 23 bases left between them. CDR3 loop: CASRLSPSAGDDGYTF. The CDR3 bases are TGTGCCAGCAGACTTTCCCCTTCGGCGGGAGACGATGGCTACACCTTC.

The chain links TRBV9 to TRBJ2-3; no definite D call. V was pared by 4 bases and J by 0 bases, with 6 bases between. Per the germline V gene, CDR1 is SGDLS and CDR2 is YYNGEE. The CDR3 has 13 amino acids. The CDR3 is CASSPTSTDTQYF. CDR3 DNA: TGTGCCAGCAGCCCGACTAGCACAGATACGCAGTATTTT.

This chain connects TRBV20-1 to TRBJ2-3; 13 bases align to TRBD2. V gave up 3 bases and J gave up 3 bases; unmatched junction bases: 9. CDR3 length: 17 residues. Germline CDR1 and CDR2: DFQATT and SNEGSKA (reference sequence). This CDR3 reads CSASRTSGSFGTDTQYF. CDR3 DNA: TGCAGTGCTAGTCGGACTAGCGGGAGTTTTGGGACAGATACGCAGTATTTT.

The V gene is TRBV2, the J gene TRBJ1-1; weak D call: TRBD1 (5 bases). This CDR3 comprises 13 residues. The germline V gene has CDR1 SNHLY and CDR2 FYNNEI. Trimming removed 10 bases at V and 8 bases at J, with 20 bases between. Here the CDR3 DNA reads TGTGCCACCCGCTATCTATTAGGGGCCGAAGCTTTCTTT. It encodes CATRYLLGAEAFF. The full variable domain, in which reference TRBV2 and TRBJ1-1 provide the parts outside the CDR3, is EPEVTQTPSHQVTQMGQEVILRCVPISNHLYFYWYRQILGQKVEFLVSFYNNEISEKSEIFDDQFSVERPDGSNFTLKIRSTKLEDSAMYFCATRYLLGAEAFFGQGTRLTVV.

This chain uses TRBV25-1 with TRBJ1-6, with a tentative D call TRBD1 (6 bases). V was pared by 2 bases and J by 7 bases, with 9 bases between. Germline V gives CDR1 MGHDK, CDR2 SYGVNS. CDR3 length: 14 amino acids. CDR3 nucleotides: TGTGCCAGCAGTGAAACAGGGCGGAATTCACCCCTCCACTTT. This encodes CASSETGRNSPLHF. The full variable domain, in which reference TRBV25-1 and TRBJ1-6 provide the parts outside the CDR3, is EADIYQTPRYLVIGTGKKITLECSQTMGHDKMYWYQQDPGMELHLIHYSYGVNSTEKGDLSSESTVSRIRTEHFPLTLESARPSHTSQYLCASSETGRNSPLHFGNGTRLTVT.

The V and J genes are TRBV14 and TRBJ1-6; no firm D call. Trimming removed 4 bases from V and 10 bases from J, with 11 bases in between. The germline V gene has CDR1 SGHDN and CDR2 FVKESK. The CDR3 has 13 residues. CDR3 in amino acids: CASSPELGSPLHF. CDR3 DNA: TGTGCCAGCAGCCCGGAACTAGGGTCACCCCTCCACTTT.

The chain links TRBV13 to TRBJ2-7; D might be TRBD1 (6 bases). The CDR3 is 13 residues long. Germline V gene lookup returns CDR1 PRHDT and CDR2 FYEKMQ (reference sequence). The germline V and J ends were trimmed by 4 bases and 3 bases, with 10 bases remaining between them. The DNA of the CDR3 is TGTGCCAGCAGCTCGACAGGTATCTACGAGCAGTACGTC. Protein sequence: CASSSTGIYEQYV.

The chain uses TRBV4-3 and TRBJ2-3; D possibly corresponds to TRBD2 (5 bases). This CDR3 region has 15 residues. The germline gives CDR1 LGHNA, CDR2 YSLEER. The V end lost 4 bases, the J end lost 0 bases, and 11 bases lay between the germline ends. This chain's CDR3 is CASSRSRTSTDTQYF. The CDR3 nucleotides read TGCGCCAGCAGCCGATCAAGGACTAGCACAGATACGCAGTATTTT.

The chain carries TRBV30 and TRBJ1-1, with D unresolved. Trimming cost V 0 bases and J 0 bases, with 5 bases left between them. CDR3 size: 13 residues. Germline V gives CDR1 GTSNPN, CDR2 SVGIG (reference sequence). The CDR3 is CAWSVIMNTEAFF. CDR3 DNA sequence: TGTGCCTGGAGTGTAATCATGAACACTGAAGCTTTCTTT.

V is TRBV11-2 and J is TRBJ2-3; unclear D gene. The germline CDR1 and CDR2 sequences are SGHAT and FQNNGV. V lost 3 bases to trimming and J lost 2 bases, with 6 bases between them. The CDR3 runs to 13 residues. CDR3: CASSFGFTDTQYF. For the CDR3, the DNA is TGTGCCAGCAGCTTTGGCTTCACAGATACGCAGTATTTT.

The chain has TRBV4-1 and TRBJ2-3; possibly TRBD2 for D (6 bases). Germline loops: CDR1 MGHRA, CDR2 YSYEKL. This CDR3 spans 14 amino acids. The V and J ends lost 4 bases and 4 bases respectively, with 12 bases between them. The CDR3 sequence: CASSPARGADTQYF. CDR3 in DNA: TGCGCCAGCAGCCCCGCCCGCGGGGCAGATACGCAGTATTTT.

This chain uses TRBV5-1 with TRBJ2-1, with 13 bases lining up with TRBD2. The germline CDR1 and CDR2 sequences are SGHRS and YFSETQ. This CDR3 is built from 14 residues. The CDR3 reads CAARGLAGSGEQFF. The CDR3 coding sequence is TGCGCAGCCCGGGGACTAGCGGGGTCGGGTGAGCAGTTCTTC.